This paragraph reports one TCR beta chain. These data originate in a study of blood T cell repertoires in COVID-19. Study as a whole: COVID-19 samples collected from the United States, Italy and Spain covered acute and convalescent phases.

Methods used by the authors: Estimates of nucleated cell counts were drawn from the amplification of reference gene primers. Using immunoSEQ multiplex PCR, the repertoire was profiled, and TCRdb retains in-frame clones only, with some absent. V and J calls plus clone size are reproduced from that table; the DNA served to infer D and trimming. The sample holds roughly 76,000 clones; 85% to 90% are singletons and the top ten take 1% to 1.5%. The participants were between 18 and 89 years old and came from under 25 US areas. Cohorts were based on clinical histories the participants reported. The CDR3 runs 18 residues. The ends lost 5 bases at V and 5 bases at J; junction bases unmatched: 19. The V gene's germline CDR1 is SGHNT and CDR2 YYREEE (reference sequence).

The V call is TRBV5-4, the J call TRBJ2-5; 9 bases match TRBD1. The specimen was PBMCs or T cells enriched from blood (not recorded which). The receptor's source is a woman aged 50 to 65 with acute COVID-19. The CDR3 reads CASRQFPDRGSGGETQYF. The CDR3 DNA sequence: TGTGCCAGCAGACAGTTCCCGGACAGGGGTTCCGGGGGGGAGACCCAGTACTTC.